These 26 T cell receptor beta chains were sequenced from one sample in a study of Graves' ophthalmopathy and Graves' hyperthyroidism. CDR3 regions of TCR beta were amplified from RNA transcripts. HTBI primers primed a first-round RT-PCR, and a second-round multiplex PCR followed. TCRdb itself ran the multiplex PCR reads through MiXCR, one entry per CDR3 protein. Seen here are 52,000 or so distinct CDR3 sequences, more than 40% observed once, and the top ten hold roughly 5%. The source material was peripheral blood. All receptors come from an adult woman with Graves' ophthalmopathy.

Regarding this clonotype: The junction shows a germline mismatch at one end, possibly a read error. The genes are TRBV19 and TRBJ1-1; unclear D gene. Germline V gene sequence: CDR1 LNHDA, CDR2 SQIVND (reference sequence). The CDR3 is 14 residues long. The CDR3 reads CDSSIAGVNTEAFF. The CDR3 DNA reads as TGTGACAGTAGTATAGCCGGGGTGAACACTGAGGCTTTCTTT.

V and J are TRBV9 and TRBJ1-1; D is perhaps TRBD1 (6 bases). The CDR3 spans 15 residues. The germline CDR1 and CDR2 sequences are SGDLS and YYNGEE. Trimming shortened V by 5 bases and J by 4 bases, and 18 bases separated the two germline ends. CDR3 coding DNA: TGTGCCAGCAGTGAACGGGGGGCGCCGGTCACTGAAGCTTTCTTT. Residues: CASSERGAPVTEAFF.

The chain links TRBV7-3 to TRBJ2-7; D may be TRBD2 (6 bases). This CDR3 has 15 residues. From germline, CDR1 is SGHTA and CDR2 FQGTGA. Trimming removed 3 bases at V and 4 bases at J, with 16 bases between. The DNA of the CDR3 is TGTGCCAGCAGCTTGGGGGTGGGACGGGAGTACGAGCAGTACTTC. The encoded protein is CASSLGVGREYEQYF.

In its sample, this clonotype was seen many times. The chain joins TRBV28 to TRBJ2-7, with D possibly TRBD2 on 6 matching bases. This CDR3 spans 14 amino acids. V dropped 10 bases and J dropped 1 base, with 17 bases sitting between them. The germline CDR1 and CDR2 sequences are MDHEN and SYDVKM. CDR3: CATNGGARSYEQYF. The CDR3 DNA follows: TGTGCCACCAACGGGGGAGCCAGGTCCTACGAGCAGTACTTC.

The genes are TRBV15 and TRBJ1-1; D remains unclear. V lost 3 bases and J 1 base, leaving 9 bases between the germline ends. The CDR3 sequence is 14 residues long. CDR1 is LNHNV and CDR2 is YYDKDF in the germline V gene (reference sequence). The CDR3 DNA follows: TGTGCCACCAGCAGCGAAAATCCGAACACTGAAGCTTTCTTT. As protein: CATSSENPNTEAFF.

This clonotype showed up just a few times. The rearrangement links TRBV6-6 to TRBJ2-1; TRBD2 matches at 11 bases. Germline loops: CDR1 MNHNY, CDR2 SVGAGI (reference sequence). This CDR3 has 19 residues. Germline trimming cut 6 bases from V and 4 bases from J; bases unmatched to any gene: 17. The CDR3 protein is CASSPPGTSGRTDYNEQFF. In DNA form, the CDR3 reads TGTGCCAGCAGCCCCCCCGGGACTAGCGGCCGGACCGATTACAATGAGCAGTTCTTC.

For this clonotype: The CDR3 does not close with the conserved phenylalanine or tryptophan, likely indicating a read error. The limits of the CDR3 on the DNA are not certain, so only TCRdb's listed CDR3 is given. This chain joins TRBV19 and TRBJ2-3; TRBD1, as called in the table, went unchecked against the DNA. The CDR3 spans 14 amino acids, including both terminal residues. Germline CDR1 LNHDA, CDR2 SQIVND (reference sequence). This chain's CDR3 is CASSTGQGTDTQCL.

The J gene is TRBJ1-4, the V gene TRBV6-5; perhaps TRBD1 as D (5 bases). CDR3 size: 15 residues. V gave up 8 bases and J gave up 8 bases, with 21 bases separating them. CDR1 is MNHEY and CDR2 is SVGAGI in the germline V gene. The CDR3 here is CASAKQAETGEKLFF. CDR3 sequence (DNA): TGTGCCAGCGCTAAACAGGCAGAGACTGGGGAAAAACTGTTTTTT.

This clonotype has ten or more counts. This chain connects TRBV7-9 to TRBJ2-1; the D gene is possibly TRBD2 (5 bases). The V gene's germline CDR1 is SEHNR and CDR2 FQNEAQ (reference sequence). Trimming pared 3 bases from V and 7 bases from J, leaving 16 bases between. The CDR3 contains 15 residues. The CDR3 coding sequence is TGTGCCAGCAGCTTGATAGTGTCGGGAACGAATGAGCAGTTCTTC. This translates into CASSLIVSGTNEQFF.

This rearrangement joins TRBV7-9 to TRBJ2-3; D gene ambiguous. V was clipped by 1 base and J by 11 bases, with 13 bases between them. The CDR3 extends over 13 amino acids. Germline CDR1 reads SEHNR; CDR2 reads FQNEAQ (reference sequence). As DNA, the CDR3 is TGTGCCAGCAGCTTAGGAGGCGTCTACGAGCAGTATTTT. This sequence encodes CASSLGGVYEQYF. Filled out from reference TRBV7-9 and TRBJ2-3, the complete variable domain reads DTGVSQNPRHKITKRGQNVTFRCDPISEHNRLYWYRQTLGQGPEFLTYFQNEAQLEKSRLLSDRFSAERPKGSFSTLEIQRTEQGDSAMYLCASSLGGVYEQYFGPGTRLTVL.

The V and J genes are TRBV9 and TRBJ1-1; possible D gene TRBD1, 5 bases. CDR1 SGDLS and CDR2 YYNGEE come from the germline V gene. This CDR3 is 15 amino acids long. With 2 bases removed from V and 3 bases from J, the gap between germline ends came to 14 bases. The CDR3 spells CASSVRDGLDTEAFF. The DNA of the CDR3 is TGTGCCAGCAGCGTCAGGGACGGGTTAGACACTGAAGCTTTCTTT.

This clonotype was seen a handful of times. A read error may be the cause here, since a much bigger clone is one base away. The V and J genes are TRBV11-3 and TRBJ2-2; D not certain. CDR1 SGHNT and CDR2 YENEEA come from the germline V gene. The CDR3 has 14 amino acids. CDR3 sequence (DNA): TGTACCAGCAGCTTAGATCACCCTCCCGGGGAGCTGTTTTTT. Its protein is CTSSLDHPPGELFF.

Judged by abundance, this clonotype is medium-sized. This chain's CDR3 is CSVETGKGFGYTF. CDR3 in DNA: TGCAGCGTTGAGACAGGGAAGGGATTTGGCTACACCTTC. The chain has TRBV29-1 and TRBJ1-2; 7 positions agree with TRBD1. Germline loops: CDR1 SQVTM, CDR2 ANQGSEA. The CDR3 sequence is 13 residues long. V shed 3 bases, J shed 7 bases, and the junction held 8 bases outside the gene matches.

V is TRBV24-1 and J is TRBJ2-7, with D unresolved. Trimming removed 7 bases at V and 5 bases at J, with 17 bases between. Germline CDR1 reads KGHDR; CDR2 reads SFDVKD. This CDR3 region has 14 residues. DNA for the CDR3: TGTGCCACCAGAGATACTCCTTGGACGGACGAGCAGTACTTC. Protein: CATRDTPWTDEQYF.

Comment on this clonotype: At one of its ends the junction is not consistent with the germline gene, which may arise from a read error. The chain recombines TRBV5-6 with TRBJ1-1, with TRBD1 as a possible D gene (5 bases). The germline V gene has CDR1 SGHDT and CDR2 YYEEEE. CDR3 length equals 14 residues. This CDR3 is CVSSLTGGNTEAFF. The CDR3 DNA reads TGTGTCAGCAGTTTGACGGGGGGGAACACTGAAGCTTTCTTT.

The genes are TRBV7-3 and TRBJ2-3; D unresolved. Looked up from germline, CDR1 is SGHTA and CDR2 is FQGTGA. The CDR3 is 14 amino acids. Between the trimmed V and J ends, which lost 5 bases and 7 bases, there was a span of 16 bases. The CDR3 DNA is TGTGCCAGCAGCGCCGCCGGTGACTCGCATACGCAGTATTTT. Residues: CASSAAGDSHTQYF.

This clonotype appeared once. This chain uses TRBV4-2 with TRBJ2-6, with D unclear. This CDR3 is built from 14 residues. Deletions cut 0 bases from V and 7 bases from J, with 7 bases between. CDR1 LGHNA and CDR2 YNFKEQ come from the germline V gene. The CDR3 nucleotides are TGTGCCAGCAGCCAAGATGTGGCAGCCAACGTCCTGACTTTC. Protein sequence: CASSQDVAANVLTF.

The chain joins TRBV24-1 to TRBJ2-5; a possible D gene is TRBD2 (5 bases). The germline gives CDR1 KGHDR, CDR2 SFDVKD. This CDR3 has 13 residues. The CDR3 DNA sequence: TGTGCTAGATCCGGGGAATACGCGGAGACCCAGTACTTC. As protein: CARSGEYAETQYF.

This clonotype was found many times. The junction departs from the called germline gene at one end, perhaps through a read error. The chain uses TRBV11-2 and TRBJ2-7, with 11 bases lining up with TRBD2. CDR1 is SGHAT, CDR2 FQNNGV, per germline. The CDR3 is 14 amino acids. This chain's CDR3 is CASSLAGGALEQYF. The CDR3 DNA reads as TGTGCCAGCAGTTTAGCGGGGGGGGCCCTCGAGCAGTACTTC.

The chain joins TRBV7-9 to TRBJ2-7, with unresolved D. The V gene's germline CDR1 is SEHNR and CDR2 FQNEAQ (reference sequence). Trimming took off 5 bases at V and 6 bases at J, with 14 bases between the two ends. The CDR3 spans 13 residues. The CDR3 loop is CASSLGRSREQYF. The CDR3 DNA reads as TGTGCCAGCAGCCTCGGGCGGAGTCGCGAGCAGTACTTC.

This clonotype is classed as medium-sized. The chain uses TRBV7-9 and TRBJ2-7; D is unresolved. Looked up from germline, CDR1 is SEHNR and CDR2 is FQNEAQ (reference sequence). Trimming cost V 6 bases and J 5 bases, with 11 bases left between them. CDR3 size: 12 residues. CDR3 coding DNA: TGTGCCAGCAGTGAGAACGGTGACGAGCAGTACTTC. As protein: CASSENGDEQYF.

This clonotype was seen many times. A read error is possible here, since a much larger clone lies one base away. The CDR3 ends on some other residue instead of the conserved phenylalanine or tryptophan, so this is likely a read error. The V and J genes are TRBV24-1 and TRBJ2-3, with 14 bases fitting TRBD2. The CDR3 runs to 16 residues. In germline, CDR1 is KGHDR, CDR2 SFDVKD. V lost 3 bases and J lost 6; bases outside the gene matches: 4. The CDR3 region is CATSDRLAGGMDTQYS. The CDR3 DNA is TGTGCCACCAGTGATCGACTAGCGGGAGGGATGGATACGCAGTATTCT.

This chain uses TRBV20-1 with TRBJ2-7; 10 positions agree with TRBD2. The CDR3 sequence is 17 residues long. Losses at the gene ends were 4 bases for V and 5 bases for J; bases not matched to a gene: 17. Looked up from germline, CDR1 is DFQATT and CDR2 is SNEGSKA (reference sequence). The CDR3 sequence: CSATIPGVLAGEDEQYF. The CDR3 DNA reads as TGCAGTGCTACCATCCCAGGGGTGCTAGCGGGAGAGGACGAGCAGTACTTC.

This clonotype has more than one count but fewer than ten. This rearrangement joins TRBV19 to TRBJ1-1; D uncertain. The V end lost 6 bases, the J end lost 4 bases, and 12 bases lay between the germline ends. This CDR3 is built from 13 residues. Germline CDR1 reads LNHDA; CDR2 reads SQIVND (reference sequence). In nucleotides, the CDR3 is TGTGCCAGTAGCACGGACCGGCGCACTGAAGCTTTCTTT. As protein: CASSTDRRTEAFF.

The chain has TRBV19 and TRBJ2-3, with no clear D. The CDR3 totals 13 residues. Deletions cut 0 bases from V and 11 bases from J, with 12 bases between. CDR1 LNHDA and CDR2 SQIVND come from the germline V gene (reference sequence). The CDR3 loop reads CASSIDQHNEQYF. The CDR3 DNA follows: TGTGCCAGTAGTATAGATCAGCACAATGAGCAGTATTTT.

In the case of this clonotype: A much larger clone differs from this one at a single base, so this may be a read error. This CDR3 fails to terminate in the conserved phenylalanine or tryptophan, so it likely reflects a read error. The limits of the CDR3 on the DNA are not certain, so only TCRdb's listed CDR3 is given. The V and J genes are TRBV10-3 and TRBJ2-7; no check of the table's D call, TRBD2, against the DNA was made. The germline V gene has CDR1 ENHRY and CDR2 SYGVKD. Counting both end residues, the CDR3 totals 9 amino acids. The CDR3 here is CAVSAGLAG.